These 20 T cell receptor beta chains originate from one sample sequenced in a study of T cell changes during pregnancy in multiple sclerosis. The data were produced by immunoSEQ multiplex PCR, yet TCRdb's version contains in-frame clones alone and is incomplete. This table has roughly 40,000 clones, about 94% appearing once. Sequenced material: peripheral blood, taken in the third trimester of pregnancy. Receptor source: a female donor with multiple sclerosis, enrolled in a pregnancy study.

The chain has TRBV19 and TRBJ1-2; possibly TRBD1 for D (5 bases). The germline V and J ends were trimmed by 1 base and 0 bases, with 18 bases remaining between them. Germline CDR1 LNHDA, CDR2 SQIVND (reference sequence). The CDR3 is 18 residues long. The CDR3 loop is CASSIVPPAGGANYGYTF. For the CDR3, the DNA is TGTGCCAGTAGTATAGTACCGCCCGCGGGGGGGGCTAACTATGGCTACACCTTC.

V gene TRBV30 combines with J gene TRBJ1-1; 9 bases map to TRBD1. The length of the CDR3 is 14 residues. Germline-derived CDR1 and CDR2 are GTSNPN and SVGIG (reference sequence). The V segment lost 2 bases and the J segment 3 bases; nucleotides outside the gene matches: 4. The DNA of the CDR3 is TGTGCCTGGAGTAGAGACAGGGGGTACACTGAAGCTTTCTTT. The encoded protein is CAWSRDRGYTEAFF.

The rearrangement joins TRBV5-8 to TRBJ2-7; no clear D. Germline CDR1 reads SGHTS; CDR2 reads YDEGEE. The CDR3 length is 14 residues. Trimming removed 0 bases from V and 6 bases from J, with 13 bases in between. This CDR3 is CASSLGVRVSEQYF. CDR3 nucleotide sequence: TGTGCCAGCAGCTTGGGGGTTCGGGTGTCCGAGCAGTACTTC.

V and J are TRBV27 and TRBJ2-7, with D possibly being TRBD2 (6 bases). CDR1 and CDR2 (germline): MNHEY, SMNVEV (reference sequence). The CDR3 runs to 15 residues. V was clipped by 2 bases and J by 1 base, with 12 bases between them. The CDR3 here is CASSLGGWKSYEQYF. The CDR3 coding sequence is TGTGCCAGCAGTTTAGGAGGGTGGAAATCCTACGAGCAGTACTTC.

This CDR3 reads CASSYATLGREKLFF. The CDR3 bases are TGTGCCAGCAGTTACGCAACTTTGGGGCGGGAAAAACTGTTTTTT. The chain recombines TRBV6-6 with TRBJ1-4; D might be TRBD1 (5 bases). Looked up from germline, CDR1 is MNHNY and CDR2 is SVGAGI (reference sequence). The germline V and J ends were trimmed by 2 bases and 8 bases, with 15 bases remaining between them. The CDR3 runs to 15 residues.

The chain uses TRBV7-9 and TRBJ1-1; weak D call: TRBD1 (6 bases). Germline V gene lookup returns CDR1 SEHNR and CDR2 FQNEAQ (reference sequence). The CDR3 contains 15 residues. The germline V and J ends were trimmed by 1 base and 4 bases, with 13 bases remaining between them. The CDR3 DNA sequence: TGTGCCAGCAGCTTAGTAACAGGGATGGGCACTGAAGCTTTCTTT. This codes for CASSLVTGMGTEAFF.

The chain carries TRBV9 and TRBJ2-1; TRBD2 matches 10 bases. The CDR3 loop spans 16 amino acids. V was pared by 4 bases and J by 3 bases, with 7 bases of the junction left unmatched. Germline V gene data show CDR1 as SGDLS and CDR2 as YYNGEE. Here the CDR3 reads CASSKTLAGVYNEQFF. The DNA for the CDR3 is TGTGCCAGCAGCAAGACTCTAGCGGGAGTCTACAATGAGCAGTTCTTC.

The CDR3 nucleotides read TGTGCCAGCAGCTCCGGACAGGGAGGGATTTTGGAAAAACTGTTTTTT. Amino acid sequence: CASSSGQGGILEKLFF. This sequence joins TRBV7-6 and TRBJ1-4; 8 bases fit TRBD1. Germline V lookup: CDR1 SGHVS, CDR2 FNYEAQ. Trimming cost V 4 bases and J 8 bases; bases outside gene matches: 12. The CDR3 is made up of 16 amino acids.

The rearrangement joins TRBV2 to TRBJ2-5; 8 bases agree with TRBD2. This CDR3 is 17 amino acids long. CDR1 SNHLY and CDR2 FYNNEI come from the germline V gene. Unmatched junction bases numbered 7, after V lost 0 bases and J lost 1 base. The CDR3, as DNA: TGTGCCAGCAGTGAAGCGCTTCTAGCGGGCCCCCAAGAGACCCAGTACTTC. Translating it yields CASSEALLAGPQETQYF.

This rearrangement joins TRBV9 to TRBJ2-5, with D possibly being TRBD2 (5 bases). The CDR3 spans 14 residues. Per germline, CDR1 SGDLS and CDR2 YYNGEE. V shed 3 bases and J shed 5 bases, with 14 bases lying between them. The CDR3 nucleotides read TGTGCCAGCAGCGCATCTGGACTGGCGGAGACCCAGTACTTC. Protein: CASSASGLAETQYF. The full variable domain, its missing parts supplied by reference TRBV9 and TRBJ2-5, is DSGVTQTPKHLITATGQRVTLRCSPRSGDLSVYWYQQSLDQGLQFLIQYYNGEERAKGNILERFSAQQFPDLHSELNLSSLELGDSALYFCASSASGLAETQYFGPGTRLLVL.

V is TRBV7-8 and J is TRBJ2-1, with D maybe TRBD2 (5 bases). Germline V gene lookup returns CDR1 SGHVS and CDR2 FQNEAQ. V gave up 3 bases and J gave up 4 bases, with 13 bases separating them. The CDR3 runs to 15 residues. The chain's CDR3 is CASSLKGDVYNEQFF. The CDR3 bases are TGTGCCAGCAGCTTGAAGGGAGACGTGTACAATGAGCAGTTCTTC.

The chain recombines TRBV7-8 with TRBJ1-1; 7 nucleotides match TRBD1. This CDR3 region has 14 residues. CDR1 and CDR2 from the germline V gene are SGHVS and FQNEAQ. V was clipped by 6 bases and J by 2 bases; unmatched bases: 6. CDR3: CASRPTGLNTEAFF. The CDR3 region has the DNA TGTGCCAGCAGACCGACAGGGCTTAACACTGAAGCTTTCTTT.

The CDR3 reads CASSNGQSHPSKRPSIRVGQYF. The CDR3 DNA is TGTGCCAGTAGCAACGGACAGTCCCATCCCTCCAAGAGACCCAGTATAAGAGTTGGCCAGTACTTC. The chain is built from TRBV19 and TRBJ2-5, with a weak D call TRBD1 (6 bases). This CDR3 is built from 22 residues. Trimming stripped 6 bases from V and 10 bases from J, with 45 bases between. The germline CDR1 and CDR2 sequences are LNHDA and SQIVND (reference sequence).

This sequence joins TRBV12-5 and TRBJ2-1; 9 bases are shared with TRBD2. This CDR3 has 14 amino acids. V shed 6 bases, J shed 7 bases, and the junction held 7 bases outside the gene matches. Looked up from germline, CDR1 is LGHNT and CDR2 is FRNRAP. CDR3 sequence: CASGSSGGRNEQFF. The CDR3, as DNA: TGTGCTAGTGGAAGTAGCGGGGGTCGGAATGAGCAGTTCTTC.

V is TRBV21-1 and J is TRBJ2-5; the table gives TRBD2 as D, unverified against the DNA. TRBV21-1 is a known pseudogene. The CDR3 is 15 amino acids. The CDR3 bases are TGTGCCAGCAGCAAAACTAAGCCTATACAAGGAACCCAGTACTTC. This codes for CASSKTKPIQGTQYF.

V and J are TRBV6-6 and TRBJ2-7; D is uncertain. V dropped 5 bases and J dropped 4 bases, with 6 bases sitting between them. The CDR3 is made up of 11 amino acids. Looked up from germline, CDR1 is MNHNY and CDR2 is SVGAGI (reference sequence). CDR3 loop: CASSPKYEQYF. The CDR3 DNA reads TGTGCCAGCAGTCCCAAATACGAGCAGTACTTC.

Only one count was recorded for this clone. V is TRBV7-6 and J is TRBJ1-4; a weak D match, TRBD1 (5 bases). With 4 bases removed from V and 12 bases from J, the gap between germline ends came to 12 bases. The CDR3 contains 12 residues. The V gene's germline CDR1 is SGHVS and CDR2 FNYEAQ. CDR3 coding DNA: TGTGCCAGCAGCTCAGCCCCGGGGGAACTGTTTTTT. Protein: CASSSAPGELFF.

This chain uses TRBV10-2 with TRBJ2-7; D is ambiguous. Trimming pared 7 bases from V and 2 bases from J, leaving 9 bases between. Germline V gene data show CDR1 as WSHSY and CDR2 as SAAADI. There are 12 residues in the CDR3. The CDR3 DNA is TGCGCCAGCAAACGGTCTGCCTACGAGCAGTACTTC. As protein: CASKRSAYEQYF.

This clone occurred once. This CDR3 reads CASSSGQTEAFF. The CDR3 DNA is TGCGCCAGCAGCAGCGGACAGACTGAAGCTTTCTTT. J is TRBJ1-1 and V is TRBV5-1, with D maybe TRBD1 (6 bases). CDR1 is SGHRS, CDR2 YFSETQ, per germline. CDR3 length equals 12 residues. V was pared by 4 bases and J by 5 bases, with 9 bases between.

CDR3 DNA sequence: TGCGCCAGCAGCTTGGACGGACAGAACTTCTACGAGCAGTACTTC. Protein: CASSLDGQNFYEQYF. The chain is built from TRBV5-1 and TRBJ2-7; D possibly corresponds to TRBD1 (6 bases). V lost 0 bases, J lost 3 bases, and 13 bases lay in between. This CDR3 region has 15 residues. Germline CDR1 is SGHRS and CDR2 is YFSETQ.